Shown below are 27 T cell receptor beta chains from a single sample sequenced in a study of T cells expressing NK-cell markers. TCRdb reprocessed the 5' RACE reads, keeping one entry per CDR3 protein, no DNA. Its clone listing holds roughly 350,000 distinct CDR3 sequences. The sample taken for sequencing was blood T cells: a sorted CD56 or NKG2C T cell subset, CD4+ or CD8+ T cells, or bulk PBMC T cells (not recorded which). Every receptor here comes from a man aged 18-75 years in good health.

The chain has TRBV20-1 and TRBJ2-7. Germline assignment: CDR1 DFQATT and CDR2 SNEGSKA (reference sequence). This CDR3 region has 13 residues. The CDR3 loop reads CSAEKTSLYEQYF.

V gene TRBV2 combines with J gene TRBJ2-7. CDR1 and CDR2 from the germline V gene are SNHLY and FYNNEI. The CDR3 is 15 residues long. CDR3 sequence: CASTTGRTDSYEQYF.

The genes are TRBV18 and TRBJ2-1; TCRdb returns TRBD1, unconfirmable since there is no DNA. The germline CDR1 and CDR2 sequences are KGHSH and LQKENI. The CDR3 is made up of 17 amino acids. CDR3: CASSVSGLDRRYNEQFF.

V and J are TRBV10-3 and TRBJ1-3; the D call from TCRdb, TRBD1, cannot be confirmed without DNA. The CDR3 is 14 amino acids. The germline V gene encodes CDR1 ENHRY and CDR2 SYGVKD. The CDR3 here is CAIRRGHSGNTIYF.

The chain joins TRBV29-1 to TRBJ2-1; TCRdb reports TRBD2, a call that lacks DNA to check it against. The germline gives CDR1 SQVTM, CDR2 ANQGSEA. This CDR3 is 18 amino acids long. The CDR3 loop is CSVEGRTSGATGYNEQFF.

The chain has TRBV7-2 and TRBJ2-5; without DNA, the TCRdb call of TRBD1 cannot be checked. The length of the CDR3 is 15 residues. Germline V gives CDR1 SGHTA, CDR2 FQGNSA. This chain's CDR3 is CASSFRRQSGETQYF.

The J gene is TRBJ2-1, the V gene TRBV5-1; TCRdb gives TRBD1 as the D gene, but with no DNA this cannot be confirmed. CDR3 length: 16 residues. Germline loops: CDR1 SGHRS, CDR2 YFSETQ. The CDR3 here is CASSPLSKWTYNEQFF.

This chain joins TRBV6-5 and TRBJ2-1. The germline CDR1 and CDR2 sequences are MNHEY and SVGAGI. The CDR3 has 12 residues. CDR3 protein: CASSPLGLEQFF.

The chain uses TRBV2 and TRBJ2-7; as DNA is missing, the TRBD2 call by TCRdb cannot be tested. Germline V CDR1 and CDR2: SNHLY, FYNNEI. This CDR3 has 15 amino acids. The CDR3 reads CASSDYGGPTGEQYF.

V usage is TRBV20-1 and J usage is TRBJ1-5; the TCRdb call, TRBD1, lacks DNA for checking. This CDR3 spans 15 amino acids. CDR1 and CDR2 (germline): DFQATT, SNEGSKA (reference sequence). The CDR3 region is CSARPVGQGRQPQHF.

The J gene is TRBJ1-3, the V gene TRBV10-3; with no DNA, the TCRdb D assignment of TRBD1 cannot be verified. The CDR3 runs 15 residues. Looked up from germline, CDR1 is ENHRY and CDR2 is SYGVKD. CDR3 protein: CAISDRTGAGNTIYF.

The V gene is TRBV7-4, the J gene TRBJ2-3; absent DNA, TCRdb's TRBD2 call cannot be checked. The germline V gene has CDR1 SGHVT and CDR2 SQSDAQ. This CDR3 has 16 amino acids. The CDR3 sequence is CASSLVCGTSTDTQYF.

The rearrangement links TRBV12-3 or TRBV12-4 to TRBJ1-6; with no DNA, the TCRdb D assignment of TRBD1 cannot be verified. The CDR3 totals 16 residues. The CDR3 spells CASRAGFSSYNSPLHF.

The J gene is TRBJ1-6, the V gene TRBV12-3 or TRBV12-4; TCRdb reports TRBD1, a call that lacks DNA to check it against. The CDR3 loop spans 15 amino acids. CDR3 residues: CASSRDSGGNSPLHF.

The chain links TRBV20-1 to TRBJ2-1; absent DNA, TCRdb's TRBD2 call cannot be checked. The CDR3 runs to 16 residues. Germline V gene data show CDR1 as DFQATT and CDR2 as SNEGSKA (reference sequence). The CDR3 reads CSARAPQRGAGNEQFF.

The rearrangement links TRBV19 to TRBJ2-3; TCRdb picks TRBD1, but there is no DNA to check that call. The germline V gene encodes CDR1 LNHDA and CDR2 SQIVND (reference sequence). There are 18 residues in the CDR3. CDR3 residues: CASNTPGSGGAGTDTQYF.

J is TRBJ1-4 and V is TRBV24-1. The CDR3 is made up of 11 amino acids. In germline, CDR1 is KGHDR, CDR2 SFDVKD. CDR3 sequence: CATSGMEKLFF.

The rearrangement joins TRBV5-6 to TRBJ2-7; TCRdb's assignment of TRBD1 cannot be checked, as there is no DNA. Germline lookup yields CDR1 SGHDT and CDR2 YYEEEE. The CDR3 length is 15 residues. The CDR3 loop is CASSLLGAENYEQYF. The complete variable domain, with remaining parts taken from reference TRBV5-6 and TRBJ2-7, reads DAGVTQSPTHLIKTRGQQVTLRCSPKSGHDTVSWYQQALGQGPQFIFQYYEEEERQRGNFPDRFSGHQFPNYSSELNVNALLLGDSALYLCASSLLGAENYEQYFGPGTRLTVT.

The chain has TRBV6-1 and TRBJ1-1; TCRdb selects TRBD1, and the lack of DNA leaves this call unchecked. The CDR3 has 13 amino acids. Looked up from germline, CDR1 is MNHNS and CDR2 is SASEGT. The CDR3 loop reads CATSSRGPIEAFF.

The rearrangement uses TRBV7-2 and TRBJ2-5; the TCRdb D gene call, TRBD2, has no DNA to confirm it. Germline V CDR1 and CDR2: SGHTA, FQGNSA. The CDR3 length is 17 residues. The chain's CDR3 is CASSPRSGSGVGGTQYF.

The chain couples TRBV12-5 to TRBJ1-1; TCRdb gives TRBD1 as the D gene, but with no DNA this cannot be confirmed. The CDR3 totals 11 residues. Germline assignment: CDR1 LGHNT and CDR2 FRNRAP. CDR3 protein: CASEQGAEAFF.

The V call is TRBV7-6, the J call TRBJ2-5; with no DNA, the TCRdb D assignment of TRBD1 cannot be verified. Germline CDR1 reads SGHVS; CDR2 reads FNYEAQ. The CDR3 extends over 17 amino acids. CDR3 in amino acids: CASSQGGFGQGQETQYF.

This chain joins TRBV6-6 and TRBJ2-7; with no DNA, the TCRdb D assignment of TRBD1 cannot be verified. The length of the CDR3 is 13 residues. CDR1 is MNHNY and CDR2 is SVGAGI in the germline V gene (reference sequence). The CDR3: CASISWGRLEQYF.

The chain has TRBV6-1 and TRBJ2-3; the TRBD2 assignment by TCRdb is unverifiable without DNA. From germline, CDR1 is MNHNS and CDR2 SASEGT. This CDR3 contains 12 residues. Here the CDR3 reads CASSARRDTQYF.

This chain joins TRBV12-1 and TRBJ2-2; the TCRdb call, TRBD1, lacks DNA for checking. TRBV12-1 is a pseudogene locus. CDR3 size: 19 residues. CDR3 sequence: CASTFSALGTGENTGELFF.

The chain recombines TRBV7-2 with TRBJ2-3; absent DNA, TCRdb's TRBD2 call cannot be checked. The CDR3 extends over 16 amino acids. Germline V lookup: CDR1 SGHTA, CDR2 FQGNSA. The chain's CDR3 is CASSRATSGGADTQYF.

The rearrangement uses TRBV18 and TRBJ2-2; TCRdb proposes TRBD1, but this gene call is untestable without DNA. Germline lookup yields CDR1 KGHSH and CDR2 LQKENI. CDR3 size: 16 residues. This chain's CDR3 is CASSSSQGANTGELFF.